The 29 T cell receptor beta chains listed next were all sequenced from one sample in a study of shared clonotypes between healthy human individuals. Method: immunoSEQ multiplex PCR; TCRdb's copy keeps in-frame clones and lacks some. The sample has about 2 million clones, over 85% seen once. The sequenced sample consisted of naive CD4+ T cells sorted from blood. Regarding subset: CD45RA+ positively selected. These receptors were collected from a young man in good health.

In this sample, this clone turned up a few times. This CDR3 is also generated by other DNA sequences in the sample. The chain uses TRBV7-9 and TRBJ1-6; no clear D gene. The CDR3 has 13 amino acids. The ends were cut back, 0 bases at V and 6 bases at J, with 3 bases in the middle. Germline V CDR1 and CDR2: SEHNR, FQNEAQ (reference sequence). The CDR3 sequence is CASSLAGNSPLHF. In DNA form, the CDR3 reads TGTGCCAGCAGCTTAGCTGGTAATTCACCCCTCCACTTT.

The chain joins TRBV18 to TRBJ2-5, with 7 bases aligning to TRBD1. With 0 bases clipped from V and 4 bases from J, the junction kept 8 bases outside the gene matches. The CDR3 totals 16 residues. The germline gives CDR1 KGHSH, CDR2 LQKENI. The CDR3 DNA follows: TGTGCCAGCTCACCACCAGGGGGCTCCCCGGGAGAGACCCAGTACTTC. Translated: CASSPPGGSPGETQYF.

J is TRBJ2-7 and V is TRBV5-1, with D perhaps being TRBD1 or TRBD2 (6 bases each). Germline assignment: CDR1 SGHRS and CDR2 YFSETQ. This CDR3 contains 11 residues. CDR3 DNA sequence: TGCCTTCTGGGAGGCAGGGGCGAGCAGTACTTC. It encodes CLLGGRGEQYF.

The V and J genes are TRBV30 and TRBJ1-1, with D uncertain. Germline CDR1 GTSNPN, CDR2 SVGIG (reference sequence). CDR3 length equals 13 residues. Trimming took off 2 bases at V and 3 bases at J, with 10 bases between the two ends. The CDR3 nucleotides are TGTGCCTGGAGTTTGGGGATTGACACTGAAGCTTTCTTT. Its protein product is CAWSLGIDTEAFF. Together with reference TRBV30 and TRBJ1-1, the CDR3 gives the full variable domain: SQTIHQWPATLVQPVGSPLSLECTVEGTSNPNLYWYRQAAGRGLQLLFYSVGIGQISSEVPQNLSASRPQDRQFILSSKKLLLSDSGFYLCAWSLGIDTEAFFGQGTRLTVV.

The CDR3 coding sequence is TGCGCCAGCAGCACAACTCCTAGCGGGAGCTACAATGAGCAGTTCTTC. Its translation is CASSTTPSGSYNEQFF. This rearrangement joins TRBV5-1 to TRBJ2-1; TRBD2 agrees at 10 bases. This CDR3 is 16 amino acids long. V lost 4 bases, J lost 3 bases, and 7 bases stayed unmatched. CDR1 and CDR2 (germline): SGHRS, YFSETQ.

The chain has TRBV4-3 and TRBJ1-2; D is possibly TRBD1 (6 bases). Germline values: CDR1 LGHNA, CDR2 YSLEER. Trimming removed 0 bases at V and 0 bases at J, with 14 bases between. The CDR3 consists of 17 residues. Written as DNA, the CDR3 is TGCGCCAGCAGCCAAGACTGGGGGCATAACGCTAACTATGGCTACACCTTC. Encoded protein: CASSQDWGHNANYGYTF.

This chain links TRBV9 with TRBJ2-5, with TRBD1 matching 10 bases. V shed 0 bases, J shed 5 bases, and the junction held 7 bases outside the gene matches. CDR3 length equals 16 residues. The germline CDR1 and CDR2 sequences are SGDLS and YYNGEE. CDR3 loop: CASSVVPTGGWETQYF. The CDR3 bases are TGTGCCAGCAGCGTAGTTCCGACAGGGGGCTGGGAGACCCAGTACTTC.

This clone was picked up one time. The chain combines TRBV7-9 with TRBJ1-4; D unresolved. This CDR3 is built from 14 residues. Germline V gene lookup returns CDR1 SEHNR and CDR2 FQNEAQ (reference sequence). Trimming pared 4 bases from V and 7 bases from J, leaving 13 bases between. CDR3 amino acids: CASSSSGWSEKLFF. The CDR3 DNA follows: TGTGCCAGCAGCTCGAGCGGTTGGAGTGAAAAACTGTTTTTT.

The chain's CDR3 is CASSETENYGYTF. Here the CDR3 DNA reads TGCGCCAGCAGTGAGACAGAGAACTATGGCTACACCTTC. V usage is TRBV10-1 and J usage is TRBJ1-2, with D unclear. The CDR3 is 13 residues long. The V and J ends lost 2 bases and 2 bases respectively, with 6 bases between them. Germline V gene sequence: CDR1 WNHNN, CDR2 SYGVQD (reference sequence).

This clone was seen many times. The chain recombines TRBV18 with TRBJ2-2; no definite D call. V was shortened by 0 bases and J by 3 bases, with 8 bases between the two germline ends. The CDR3 has 15 residues. Per germline, CDR1 KGHSH and CDR2 LQKENI. CDR3 residues: CASSPPVWDTGELFF. The CDR3, as DNA: TGTGCCAGCTCACCACCCGTTTGGGACACCGGGGAGCTGTTTTTT.

The genes are TRBV13 and TRBJ1-6; 9 bases map to TRBD1. In germline, CDR1 is PRHDT, CDR2 FYEKMQ (reference sequence). CDR3 length: 15 residues. The ends lost 7 bases at V and 3 bases at J; junction bases unmatched: 4. The CDR3 region is CASTLDRGYNSPLHF. Here the CDR3 DNA reads TGTGCCAGCACCCTGGACAGGGGCTATAATTCACCCCTCCACTTT.

This clone came up many times. The chain is built from TRBV18 and TRBJ2-3; 9 positions agree with TRBD1. This CDR3 comprises 16 residues. The junction had 10 bases not matched to a gene; V was cut back by 6 bases and J by 3 bases. The germline V gene encodes CDR1 KGHSH and CDR2 LQKENI. The CDR3 here is CASSPPGTGMTDTQYF. CDR3 DNA: TGTGCCAGCTCGCCCCCGGGGACAGGGATGACAGATACGCAGTATTTT. The complete variable domain, with remaining parts taken from reference TRBV18 and TRBJ2-3, reads NAGVMQNPRHLVRRRGQEARLRCSPMKGHSHVYWYRQLPEEGLKFMVYLQKENIIDESGMPKERFSAEFPKEGPSILRIQQVVRGDSAAYFCASSPPGTGMTDTQYFGPGTRLTVL.

The chain has TRBV28 and TRBJ2-2; 12 bases align to TRBD1. In germline, CDR1 is MDHEN, CDR2 SYDVKM. V was pared by 4 bases and J by 4 bases, with 4 bases of the junction left unmatched. CDR3 length equals 16 residues. The CDR3 sequence: CASSSPGQGATGELFF. CDR3 nucleotides: TGTGCCAGCAGTTCGCCGGGACAGGGGGCCACCGGGGAGCTGTTTTTT. Using reference TRBV28 and TRBJ2-2 for the parts outside the CDR3, the full variable domain is DVKVTQSSRYLVKRTGEKVFLECVQDMDHENMFWYRQDPGLGLRLIYFSYDVKMKEKGDIPEGYSVSREKKERFSLILESASTNQTSMYLCASSSPGQGATGELFFGEGSRLTVL.

The rearrangement joins TRBV19 to TRBJ1-6; D unclear. Trimming left V 5 bases short and J 7 bases short, with 6 bases between. The CDR3 runs 12 residues. The V gene's germline CDR1 is LNHDA and CDR2 SQIVND (reference sequence). The DNA for the CDR3 is TGTGCCAGTAGTTTCCAGAATTCACCCCTCCACTTT. Encoded protein: CASSFQNSPLHF. Together with reference TRBV19 and TRBJ1-6, the CDR3 gives the full variable domain: DGGITQSPKYLFRKEGQNVTLSCEQNLNHDAMYWYRQDPGQGLRLIYYSQIVNDFQKGDIAEGYSVSREKKESFPLTVTSAQKNPTAFYLCASSFQNSPLHFGNGTRLTVT.

V usage is TRBV7-9 and J usage is TRBJ1-4; TRBD1 matches 9 bases. V gave up 1 base and J gave up 0 bases; unmatched junction bases: 0. This CDR3 has 16 amino acids. Germline values: CDR1 SEHNR, CDR2 FQNEAQ (reference sequence). The CDR3 reads CASSLGQGATNEKLFF. The DNA of the CDR3 is TGTGCCAGCAGCTTAGGACAGGGGGCAACTAATGAAAAACTGTTTTTT.

The chain carries TRBV10-1 and TRBJ2-2, with D perhaps TRBD2 (6 bases). Germline lookup yields CDR1 WNHNN and CDR2 SYGVQD (reference sequence). This CDR3 is built from 13 residues. The V gene lost 6 bases and the J gene lost 5 bases, with 10 bases spanning the gap. CDR3 DNA sequence: TGCGCCAGCAGAACCGGGGGAACCGGGGAGCTGTTTTTT. Amino acid sequence: CASRTGGTGELFF.

The J gene is TRBJ2-3, the V gene TRBV29-1, with D possibly being TRBD1 or TRBD2 (5 bases each). Trimming stripped 4 bases from V and 2 bases from J, with 7 bases between. Germline CDR1 is SQVTM and CDR2 is ANQGSEA. The CDR3 has 12 residues. The CDR3 is CSVGGYTDTQYF. The CDR3 region has the DNA TGCAGCGTTGGGGGGTACACAGATACGCAGTATTTT.

The chain couples TRBV18 to TRBJ2-7; possibly TRBD2 for D (6 bases). V was clipped by 3 bases and J by 12 bases, with 21 bases between them. CDR3 size: 14 residues. The V gene's germline CDR1 is KGHSH and CDR2 LQKENI. In nucleotides, the CDR3 is TGTGCCAGCTCACCCGGGCCTTACCCTACGGAGGGGTACTTC. Residues: CASSPGPYPTEGYF. Based on the CDR3 plus reference TRBV18 and TRBJ2-7, the full variable domain is NAGVMQNPRHLVRRRGQEARLRCSPMKGHSHVYWYRQLPEEGLKFMVYLQKENIIDESGMPKERFSAEFPKEGPSILRIQQVVRGDSAAYFCASSPGPYPTEGYFGPGTRLTVT.

V usage is TRBV2 and J usage is TRBJ2-1; D ambiguous. Trimming left V 9 bases short and J 2 bases short, with 20 bases between. CDR3 length: 16 amino acids. Germline CDR1 and CDR2: SNHLY and FYNNEI. CDR3 bases: TGTGCCAGATGGGAATTGGTCCGTGGTCCCTACAATGAGCAGTTCTTC. Translation: CARWELVRGPYNEQFF.

The chain employs TRBV28 and TRBJ1-1, with TRBD1 matching over 9 bases. The CDR3 runs 15 residues. The trim removed 6 bases at V and 2 bases at J, leaving 7 bases unmatched. Germline V CDR1 and CDR2: MDHEN, SYDVKM. In DNA form, the CDR3 reads TGTGCCAGCAGAAGCCAGGGACAGGGAAACACTGAAGCTTTCTTT. Protein product: CASRSQGQGNTEAFF.

The chain uses TRBV7-3 and TRBJ2-1; perhaps D is TRBD1 or TRBD2 (5 bases each). The V gene's germline CDR1 is SGHTA and CDR2 FQGTGA. The CDR3 consists of 15 residues. V was pared by 6 bases and J by 2 bases, with 14 bases between. The CDR3 loop reads CASSTRVGPYNEQFF. The CDR3 bases are TGTGCCAGCAGTACGAGGGTGGGACCCTACAATGAGCAGTTCTTC.

To note about this clone: At the DNA level, this CDR3 is encoded by other sequences in the same sample as well. The chain employs TRBV6-5 and TRBJ2-3, with TRBD2 matching 7 bases. CDR1 is MNHEY and CDR2 is SVGAGI in the germline V gene. The CDR3 spans 13 residues. The trim removed 6 bases at V and 1 base at J, leaving 1 base unmatched. The CDR3 is CASSRGGTDTQYF. In nucleotides, the CDR3 is TGTGCCAGCAGCCGGGGGGGCACAGATACGCAGTATTTT.

The chain couples TRBV5-1 to TRBJ1-1; tentative D call: TRBD1 (5 bases). The CDR3 runs 17 residues. The ends were cut back, 2 bases at V and 4 bases at J, with 21 bases in the middle. Germline V CDR1 and CDR2: SGHRS, YFSETQ. In DNA form, the CDR3 reads TGCGCCAGCAGCTTTCACGGGACTCATGGTGGGAGCACTGAAGCTTTCTTT. Its protein is CASSFHGTHGGSTEAFF.

This chain links TRBV11-2 with TRBJ2-5; D ambiguous. Germline V gene sequence: CDR1 SGHAT, CDR2 FQNNGV. The CDR3 sequence is 13 residues long. V lost 4 bases to trimming and J lost 4 bases, with 10 bases between them. The DNA of the CDR3 is TGTGCCAGCAGCTCAACGATCGTAGAGACCCAGTACTTC. Residues: CASSSTIVETQYF.

A single count supports this clone. The chain uses TRBV7-2 and TRBJ2-1; D possibly corresponds to TRBD2 (5 bases). Germline V gene data show CDR1 as SGHTA and CDR2 as FQGNSA. V dropped 1 base and J dropped 0 bases, with 19 bases sitting between them. The CDR3 has 19 residues. DNA of the CDR3: TGTGCCAGCAGCTTAGTCCCCCTGGACTCCCTACGCTCCTACAATGAGCAGTTCTTC. Protein: CASSLVPLDSLRSYNEQFF.

The rearrangement uses TRBV6-6 and TRBJ2-7; 10 nucleotides align to TRBD2. The CDR3 is 13 amino acids. Trimming removed 6 bases from V and 3 bases from J; junction bases left unmatched: 2. Germline assignment: CDR1 MNHNY and CDR2 SVGAGI (reference sequence). CDR3 nucleotides: TGTGCCAGCAGGGGACTAGCGAGCTACGAGCAGTACTTC. It codes for CASRGLASYEQYF.

This chain uses TRBV11-3 with TRBJ2-1; 12 positions agree with TRBD2. With 5 bases clipped from V and 9 bases from J, the junction kept 14 bases outside the gene matches. Germline V gives CDR1 SGHNT, CDR2 YENEEA. There are 17 residues in the CDR3. For the CDR3, the DNA is TGTGCCAGCAGCCCGACTAGCGGGGGCCTATATACAAGTGAGCAGTTCTTC. Protein sequence: CASSPTSGGLYTSEQFF. The full variable domain, its missing parts supplied by reference TRBV11-3 and TRBJ2-1, is EAGVVQSPRYKIIEKKQPVAFWCNPISGHNTLYWYLQNLGQGPELLIRYENEEAVDDSQLPKDRFSAERLKGVDSTLKIQPAELGDSAVYLCASSPTSGGLYTSEQFFGPGTRLTVL.

The CDR3 here is CASSFGTGSTDTQYF. CDR3 DNA: TGTGCCAGTAGTTTCGGGACAGGGAGCACAGATACGCAGTATTTT. The chain employs TRBV19 and TRBJ2-3; 9 nucleotides agree with TRBD1. CDR3 length: 15 residues. Looked up from germline, CDR1 is LNHDA and CDR2 is SQIVND (reference sequence). With 5 bases clipped from V and 0 bases from J, the junction kept 3 bases outside the gene matches.

Details on this clone: Other DNA sequences in the same sample also yield this CDR3. The chain joins TRBV6-1 to TRBJ1-4; 8 bases match TRBD1. This CDR3 is 14 amino acids long. Trimming at V came to 6 bases and at J to 2 bases, leaving 2 bases not matched to a gene. The germline V gene has CDR1 MNHNS and CDR2 SASEGT. CDR3 amino acids: CASRGQGTNEKLFF. CDR3 DNA sequence: TGTGCCAGCAGAGGACAGGGCACTAATGAAAAACTGTTTTTT.